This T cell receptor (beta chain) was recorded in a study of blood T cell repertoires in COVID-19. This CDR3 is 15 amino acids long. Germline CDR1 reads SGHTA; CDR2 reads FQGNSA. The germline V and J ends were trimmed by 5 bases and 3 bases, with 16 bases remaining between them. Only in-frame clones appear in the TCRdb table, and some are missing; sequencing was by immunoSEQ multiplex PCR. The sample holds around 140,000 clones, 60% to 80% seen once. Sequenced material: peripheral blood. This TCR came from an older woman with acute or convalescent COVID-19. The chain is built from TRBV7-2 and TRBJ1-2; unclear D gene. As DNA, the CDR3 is TGTGCCAGCAGCCCGGAGGCCACCCAAGACTATGGCTACACCTTC. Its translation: CASSPEATQDYGYTF.